This entry lists 30 T cell receptor beta chains sequenced from one sample in a study of cytomegalovirus exposure and HLA in healthy donors. The PCR contained 60 Vbeta and 13 Jbeta primers. Libraries were prepared by immunoSEQ multiplex PCR; TCRdb keeps only in-frame clonotypes and omits some of them. This sample has under 200,000 clones, with approximately 82% found just once. Sequencing was performed on PBMCs. These receptors all come from a woman aged 18-29 years in good health and CMV-seropositive.

The rearrangement links TRBV28 to TRBJ2-7; D remains unclear. Germline CDR1 MDHEN, CDR2 SYDVKM. The CDR3 spans 15 residues. V was cut by 7 bases and J by 5 bases, with 21 bases left in between. Here the CDR3 reads CASTVPGHRIDEQYF. CDR3 sequence (DNA): TGTGCCAGCACGGTCCCAGGTCACAGAATAGACGAGCAGTACTTC.

The chain is built from TRBV6-1 and TRBJ1-4; TRBD1 might be the D (6 bases). This CDR3 contains 16 residues. Germline-derived CDR1 and CDR2 are MNHNS and SASEGT. V was trimmed by 0 bases and J by 5 bases, leaving 13 bases between them. The CDR3 nucleotides read TGTGCCAGCAGTGAAGCGGGTGGGGGGGGCAATGAAAAACTGTTTTTT. Residues: CASSEAGGGGNEKLFF.

V gene TRBV15 combines with J gene TRBJ1-2, with 8 bases identical to TRBD1. CDR3 length equals 15 residues. CDR1 is LNHNV, CDR2 YYDKDF, per germline (reference sequence). The V and J ends lost 3 bases and 4 bases, in that order; junction bases with no gene match: 7. The CDR3 bases are TGTGCCACCAGCAGCCCTAACAGGGGGATCTATGGCTACACCTTC. Its translation is CATSSPNRGIYGYTF. Full variable domain (outside the CDR3, taken from reference TRBV15 and TRBJ1-2): DAMVIQNPRYQVTQFGKPVTLSCSQTLNHNVMYWYQQKSSQAPKLLFHYYDKDFNNEADTPDNFQSRRPNTSFCFLDIRSPGLGDTAMYLCATSSPNRGIYGYTFGSGTRLTVV.

This chain connects TRBV2 to TRBJ1-1; 8 nucleotides line up with TRBD1. Germline loops: CDR1 SNHLY, CDR2 FYNNEI. The J segment lost 2 bases and the V segment lost 5 bases, leaving 7 bases of the junction unmatched. The CDR3 contains 15 residues. The CDR3 nucleotides are TGTGCCAGCAGTCCCCAGGGGGCTGACAACACTGAAGCTTTCTTT. It translates to CASSPQGADNTEAFF.

This chain joins TRBV5-1 and TRBJ2-7, with a weak D call TRBD1 (6 bases). Trimming pared 0 bases from V and 6 bases from J, leaving 19 bases between. The CDR3 extends over 16 amino acids. CDR1 SGHRS and CDR2 YFSETQ come from the germline V gene. The CDR3 reads CASSLETGTSGREQYF. CDR3 coding DNA: TGCGCCAGCAGCTTGGAAACCGGGACATCGGGTCGCGAGCAGTACTTC. Using reference TRBV5-1 and TRBJ2-7 for the parts outside the CDR3, the full variable domain is KAGVTQTPRYLIKTRGQQVTLSCSPISGHRSVSWYQQTPGQGLQFLFEYFSETQRNKGNFPGRFSGRQFSNSRSEMNVSTLELGDSALYLCASSLETGTSGREQYFGPGTRLTVT.

J is TRBJ2-1 and V is TRBV6-4; 13 nucleotides line up with TRBD2. After removal of 4 bases from V and 9 bases from J, the junction contained 9 bases not matched to a gene. The V gene's germline CDR1 is MRHNA and CDR2 SNTAGT. There are 16 residues in the CDR3. CDR3 sequence reads: CASSAGTSGEPGEQFF. The CDR3 nucleotides are TGTGCCAGCAGTGCCGGGACTAGCGGGGAGCCGGGTGAGCAGTTCTTC.

V usage is TRBV5-4 and J usage is TRBJ1-5, with D maybe TRBD1 (5 bases). V lost 2 bases to trimming and J lost 3 bases, with 9 bases between them. This CDR3 is built from 14 residues. Germline CDR1 reads SGHNT; CDR2 reads YYREEE (reference sequence). The CDR3 bases are TGTGCCAGCAGCTTACCAGGGCTCAATCAGCCCCAGCATTTT. Translated, it gives CASSLPGLNQPQHF.

This clone appeared a few times. The V and J genes are TRBV28 and TRBJ2-7; 9 bases line up with TRBD1. The germline V gene has CDR1 MDHEN and CDR2 SYDVKM. Trimming at V came to 2 bases and at J to 4 bases, leaving 6 bases not matched to a gene. CDR3 length equals 15 residues. The CDR3 spells CASSLRGTGLYEQYF. The CDR3 nucleotides are TGTGCCAGCAGTTTACGCGGGACAGGGTTGTACGAGCAGTACTTC.

J is TRBJ1-5 and V is TRBV4-1; 7 nucleotides align to TRBD1. Per the germline V gene, CDR1 is MGHRA and CDR2 is YSYEKL. CDR3 size: 12 residues. Trimming removed 0 bases from V and 13 bases from J; junction bases left unmatched: 3. Here the CDR3 DNA reads TGCGCCAGCAGCCAAGATGGGACAGTACAGCATTTT. This gives the protein CASSQDGTVQHF.

This chain links TRBV4-3 with TRBJ1-2, with D hard to call. The germline CDR1 and CDR2 sequences are LGHNA and YSLEER. The CDR3 extends over 15 amino acids. The V end lost 1 base, the J end lost 0 bases, and 9 bases lay between the germline ends. CDR3 residues: CASSQGSITNYGYTF. CDR3 DNA sequence: TGCGCCAGCAGCCAAGGGAGTATCACTAACTATGGCTACACCTTC.

V and J are TRBV11-3 and TRBJ2-3; 10 bases are a match to TRBD1. Germline V gives CDR1 SGHNT, CDR2 YENEEA. This CDR3 comprises 15 residues. After removal of 4 bases from V and 4 bases from J, the junction contained 5 bases not matched to a gene. The CDR3 DNA reads TGTGCCAGCAGCTCCGGGACAGGGGCTGCAGATACGCAGTATTTT. This codes for CASSSGTGAADTQYF.

J is TRBJ1-4 and V is TRBV2, with D possibly being TRBD1 (6 bases). The CDR3 has 14 amino acids. V lost 2 bases and J lost 7, with 11 bases in between. Germline CDR1 and CDR2: SNHLY and FYNNEI. This chain's CDR3 is CASSEPGTTEKLFF. The CDR3 bases are TGTGCCAGCAGTGAACCAGGGACAACTGAAAAACTGTTTTTT.

This clone has just a few counts. The same CDR3 can be traced to other DNA sequences in this sample. This rearrangement joins TRBV6-1 to TRBJ2-2; 7 bases match TRBD1. The V gene's germline CDR1 is MNHNS and CDR2 SASEGT. CDR3 length equals 12 residues. The trim removed 11 bases at V and 1 base at J, leaving 1 base unmatched. Here the CDR3 DNA reads TGTGCCGGGACAGTGAACACCGGGGAGCTGTTTTTT. As protein: CAGTVNTGELFF.

The rearrangement uses TRBV7-2 and TRBJ1-6, with D uncertain. Trimming cost V 3 bases and J 7 bases, with 16 bases left between them. In germline, CDR1 is SGHTA, CDR2 FQGNSA. The CDR3 is made up of 16 amino acids. CDR3 bases: TGTGCCAGCAGCTTCCCCGAGGGTTTGGGAAATTCACCCCTCCACTTT. It is translated as CASSFPEGLGNSPLHF.

The chain is built from TRBV5-1 and TRBJ2-3, with D possibly being TRBD2 (6 bases). The CDR3 spans 15 residues. The germline CDR1 and CDR2 sequences are SGHRS and YFSETQ. The V gene lost 1 base and the J gene lost 2 bases, with 11 bases spanning the gap. CDR3 coding DNA: TGCGCCAGCAGCTTGAACGGGGGAGTCACAGATACGCAGTATTTT. It is translated as CASSLNGGVTDTQYF.

This clone was observed a few times. CDR3 in amino acids: CASSTTSYEQYF. The DNA of the CDR3 is TGTGCCAGCAGCACCACTTCCTACGAGCAGTACTTC. The V gene is TRBV7-2, the J gene TRBJ2-7; unclear D gene. The V and J ends lost 5 bases and 1 base respectively, with 6 bases between them. The CDR3 extends over 12 amino acids. From germline, CDR1 is SGHTA and CDR2 FQGNSA.

The chain recombines TRBV6-6 with TRBJ2-1, with 12 bases that match TRBD1. Trimming cost V 6 bases and J 6 bases; bases outside gene matches: 9. Germline V gives CDR1 MNHNY, CDR2 SVGAGI (reference sequence). The CDR3 extends over 16 amino acids. CDR3 DNA sequence: TGTGCCAGCAGCAGAGCCGGGACAGGGGGCGGCAATGAGCAGTTCTTC. As protein: CASSRAGTGGGNEQFF.

The V gene is TRBV19, the J gene TRBJ1-4; D remains unclear. The CDR3 consists of 17 residues. The germline V and J ends were trimmed by 1 base and 2 bases, with 14 bases remaining between them. Per the germline V gene, CDR1 is LNHDA and CDR2 is SQIVND (reference sequence). Written as DNA, the CDR3 is TGTGCCAGTAGTATAGGGGCGGGCGTAGGTACTAATGAAAAACTGTTTTTT. Translating gives CASSIGAGVGTNEKLFF.

This clone was seen only once. The gene calls are TRBV5-1 and TRBJ2-1; 16 bases match TRBD2. The CDR3 spans 15 residues. Per germline, CDR1 SGHRS and CDR2 YFSETQ. V shed 3 bases, J shed 13 bases, and the junction held 7 bases outside the gene matches. The CDR3 spells CASSWGTSGGEPQFF. CDR3 coding DNA: TGCGCCAGCAGCTGGGGGACTAGCGGGGGGGAACCCCAGTTCTTC. Complete variable domain (other parts from reference TRBV5-1 and TRBJ2-1): KAGVTQTPRYLIKTRGQQVTLSCSPISGHRSVSWYQQTPGQGLQFLFEYFSETQRNKGNFPGRFSGRQFSNSRSEMNVSTLELGDSALYLCASSWGTSGGEPQFFGPGTRLTVL.

This chain joins TRBV7-2 and TRBJ2-3; TRBD2 aligns across 13 bases. This CDR3 is 19 amino acids long. Germline CDR1 reads SGHTA; CDR2 reads FQGNSA. Losses at the gene ends were 4 bases for V and 0 bases for J; bases not matched to a gene: 10. This CDR3 is CASSYLSGTSGESTDTQYF. CDR3 DNA sequence: TGTGCCAGCAGCTACCTCTCCGGGACTAGCGGGGAAAGCACAGATACGCAGTATTTT.

The V call is TRBV30, the J call TRBJ1-2; D remains ambiguous. Germline V gene sequence: CDR1 GTSNPN, CDR2 SVGIG (reference sequence). This CDR3 region has 12 residues. Trimming pared 7 bases from V and 8 bases from J, leaving 17 bases between. CDR3 in DNA: TGTGCCTTCGAAGTGGGGAGCCGGGGCTACACCTTC. This sequence encodes CAFEVGSRGYTF. Supplemented by reference TRBV30 and TRBJ1-2, the full variable domain reads SQTIHQWPATLVQPVGSPLSLECTVEGTSNPNLYWYRQAAGRGLQLLFYSVGIGQISSEVPQNLSASRPQDRQFILSSKKLLLSDSGFYLCAFEVGSRGYTFGSGTRLTVV.

The V and J genes are TRBV15 and TRBJ1-3; maybe TRBD1 (6 bases). Trimming removed 3 bases at V and 6 bases at J, with 15 bases between. The CDR3 totals 15 residues. Germline V gives CDR1 LNHNV, CDR2 YYDKDF (reference sequence). Here the CDR3 DNA reads TGTGCCACCAGCAGGGGAGACAGGACCTTAAACACCATATATTTT. This sequence encodes CATSRGDRTLNTIYF.

The rearrangement links TRBV4-1 to TRBJ2-7; D perhaps matches TRBD1 (6 bases). The germline gives CDR1 MGHRA, CDR2 YSYEKL. The V end was cut by 6 bases, the J end by 4 bases, with 16 bases between. CDR3 size: 14 residues. This chain's CDR3 is CASSRTVQEYEQYF. As DNA, the CDR3 is TGCGCCAGCAGTAGGACAGTACAGGAGTACGAGCAGTACTTC.

The gene calls are TRBV5-1 and TRBJ1-6; 7 nucleotides match TRBD1. Unmatched junction bases numbered 5, after V lost 4 bases and J lost 7 bases. The CDR3 has 14 residues. Germline-derived CDR1 and CDR2 are SGHRS and YFSETQ. CDR3 nucleotide sequence: TGCGCCAGCAGCGTTGGGACAGTGAATTCACCCCTCCACTTT. This gives the protein CASSVGTVNSPLHF.

The rearrangement joins TRBV30 to TRBJ2-7; maybe TRBD1 (6 bases). This CDR3 has 12 amino acids. Per the germline V gene, CDR1 is GTSNPN and CDR2 is SVGIG (reference sequence). The ends were cut back, 2 bases at V and 6 bases at J, with 11 bases in the middle. Here the CDR3 reads CAWSTGTSEQYF. The CDR3 DNA reads TGTGCCTGGAGTACCGGGACATCCGAGCAGTACTTC.

This sequence joins TRBV7-3 and TRBJ1-1, with TRBD1 matching 7 bases. Trimming at V came to 6 bases and at J to 7 bases, leaving 8 bases not matched to a gene. Germline V gene sequence: CDR1 SGHTA, CDR2 FQGTGA. The CDR3 has 13 residues. The CDR3 sequence: CASRSGTVGEAFF. Written as DNA, the CDR3 is TGTGCCAGCAGGTCCGGGACAGTGGGTGAAGCTTTCTTT.

The J gene is TRBJ2-1, the V gene TRBV5-6, with D unclear. V was trimmed by 0 bases and J by 5 bases, leaving 12 bases between them. The CDR3 is made up of 15 amino acids. Germline assignment: CDR1 SGHDT and CDR2 YYEEEE. The CDR3 sequence is CASSLGPNIHNEQFF. The CDR3 DNA reads TGTGCCAGCAGCTTGGGGCCGAATATACACAATGAGCAGTTCTTC.

This sequence joins TRBV19 and TRBJ1-2; 9 bases line up with TRBD1. Trimming cost V 6 bases and J 4 bases; bases outside gene matches: 6. The germline gives CDR1 LNHDA, CDR2 SQIVND (reference sequence). The CDR3 totals 14 residues. The CDR3 DNA follows: TGTGCCAGTAGAAGGGGACAGGGACTCTATGGCTACACCTTC. Translated, it gives CASRRGQGLYGYTF.

The chain recombines TRBV13 with TRBJ1-1; D may be TRBD1 (6 bases). The CDR3 covers 13 residues. Germline V gene data show CDR1 as PRHDT and CDR2 as FYEKMQ (reference sequence). V lost 0 bases, J lost 12 bases, and 14 bases lay in between. The CDR3 protein is CASSLGLDRHPFF. The CDR3 DNA sequence: TGTGCCAGCAGCTTAGGCCTCGACAGGCACCCTTTCTTT.

This clone appeared a few times. The gene calls are TRBV7-3 and TRBJ2-3; 12 nucleotides align to TRBD1. V trimming: 5 bases; J trimming: 4 bases; junction bases outside the gene matches: 7. The CDR3 runs 16 residues. Germline lookup yields CDR1 SGHTA and CDR2 FQGTGA. The CDR3 sequence is CASSTYGTGGADTQYF. In DNA, the CDR3 is TGTGCCAGCAGCACCTACGGGACAGGGGGCGCAGATACGCAGTATTTT.